The entry that follows covers one T cell receptor (beta chain) sequence. One end of the junction fails to match germline, which may point to a read error. This CDR3 region has 14 residues. Per the germline V gene, CDR1 is SEHNR and CDR2 is FQNEAQ (reference sequence). Source study methods: By means of reference gene primer amplification, nucleated cell counts were estimated. Assay: immunoSEQ multiplex PCR; the TCRdb copy retains only in-frame clones and omits some. The V and J calls and clone size come from that table; D and trimming were worked out from the DNA. The sample shows approximately 210,000 clones, roughly 94% of them seen only once. This sample was included in a study of blood T cell repertoires in COVID-19. Overall study context: From the United States, Italy and Spain came samples of acute and convalescent COVID-19.

The chain employs TRBV7-9 and TRBJ2-7; TRBD1 agrees at 8 bases. This TCR was sampled from a man aged 30 to 39 with acute or convalescent COVID-19. Sequenced input: peripheral blood. This CDR3 is CASSSSGGSNEQYF. Here the CDR3 DNA reads TGTGCCAGCAGCTCCTCAGGGGGCTCCAACGAGCAGTACTTC.